Listed below are T cell receptor beta chains from one sample, sequenced in a study of control samples from healthy donors and cancer patients. Sequenced by immunoSEQ multiplex PCR; TCRdb stores in-frame clones only, minus some. The sample data list fewer than 200,000 clones. Sequencing input: blood. The receptor source for this set is a woman in her twenties or thirties in good health. Both conserved end residues are part of each CDR3. A D gene is named only where the DNA matches it firmly.

J gene: TRBJ1-1
D gene: NA
V gene: TRBV14
CDR3 protein: CASSPVFGVRNTEAFF
CDR3 DNA: TGTGCCAGCAGCCCCGTTTTCGGGGTTCGTAACACTGAAGCTTTCTTT

J gene: TRBJ1-1
D gene: TRBD1
V gene: TRBV10-3
CDR3 protein: CAINPTGDTEAFF
CDR3 DNA: TGTGCCATCAACCCAACAGGGGACACTGAAGCTTTCTTT

J gene: TRBJ2-2
D gene: NA
V gene: TRBV2
CDR3 protein: CASSARTSGNTGELFF
CDR3 DNA: TGTGCCAGCAGCGCAAGAACCAGTGGGAACACCGGGGAGCTGTTTTTT

J gene: TRBJ2-5
D gene: TRBD1
V gene: TRBV27
CDR3 protein: CASSSSGQQETQYF
CDR3 DNA: TGTGCCAGCAGTTCCTCGGGACAGCAAGAGACCCAGTACTTC

J gene: TRBJ1-2
D gene: NA
V gene: TRBV19
CDR3 protein: CASLNGGYGYTF
CDR3 DNA: TGTGCCAGCTTGAACGGGGGCTATGGCTACACCTTC

J gene: TRBJ1-5
D gene: NA
V gene: TRBV12-3/TRBV12-4
CDR3 protein: CASSDQGNQPQHF
CDR3 DNA: TGTGCCAGCAGTGACCAGGGGAATCAGCCCCAGCATTTT

J gene: TRBJ2-5
D gene: NA
V gene: TRBV4-2
CDR3 protein: CASSRSAVGFQETQYF
CDR3 DNA: TGTGCCAGCAGCCGATCTGCGGTTGGGTTCCAAGAGACCCAGTACTTC

J gene: TRBJ1-5
D gene: TRBD1
V gene: TRBV7-9
CDR3 protein: CASSLWTGGTQPQHF
CDR3 DNA: TGTGCCAGCAGCTTATGGACAGGGGGCACTCAGCCCCAGCATTTT

J gene: TRBJ1-1
D gene: NA
V gene: TRBV13
CDR3 protein: CASSGRGFDTEAFF
CDR3 DNA: TGTGCCAGCAGCGGTCGCGGGTTTGACACTGAAGCTTTCTTT

J gene: TRBJ2-7
D gene: NA
V gene: TRBV18
CDR3 protein: CASSPPAGRRAYEQYF
CDR3 DNA: TGTGCCAGCTCCCCCCCCGCGGGAAGGAGGGCCTACGAGCAGTACTTC

J gene: TRBJ1-1
D gene: TRBD1
V gene: TRBV11-2
CDR3 protein: CASSIDRANTEAFF
CDR3 DNA: TGTGCCAGCAGCATAGACAGGGCGAACACTGAAGCTTTCTTT

J gene: TRBJ1-2
D gene: NA
V gene: TRBV27
CDR3 protein: CASRLQGSYGYTF
CDR3 DNA: TGTGCCAGCAGACTCCAGGGATCCTATGGCTACACCTTC

J gene: TRBJ2-3
D gene: TRBD2
V gene: TRBV24-1
CDR3 protein: CATSDSGLVDTDTQYF
CDR3 DNA: TGTGCCACCAGTGATTCGGGACTAGTCGACACAGATACGCAGTATTTT

J gene: TRBJ1-4
D gene: NA
V gene: TRBV5-1
CDR3 protein: CASSSTGTNEKLFF
CDR3 DNA: TGCGCCAGCAGCTCTACAGGGACTAATGAAAAACTGTTTTTT

J gene: TRBJ1-2
D gene: NA
V gene: TRBV9
CDR3 protein: CASMTNYGYTF
CDR3 DNA: TGTGCCAGTATGACAAACTATGGCTACACCTTC

J gene: TRBJ2-7
D gene: NA
V gene: TRBV24-1
CDR3 protein: CATSDSYEQYF
CDR3 DNA: TGTGCCACCAGTGACTCCTACGAGCAGTACTTC

J gene: TRBJ2-3
D gene: NA
V gene: TRBV18
CDR3 protein: CASSPPRGTDTQYF
CDR3 DNA: TGTGCCAGCTCACCACCCCGGGGGACGGATACGCAGTATTTT

J gene: TRBJ1-1
D gene: NA
V gene: TRBV3-1/TRBV3-2
CDR3 protein: CASNLTGVNTEAFF
CDR3 DNA: TGTGCCAGCAACCTGACAGGAGTAAACACTGAAGCTTTCTTT

J gene: TRBJ1-1
D gene: NA
V gene: TRBV19
CDR3 protein: CASSIASGRAFF
CDR3 DNA: TGTGCCAGTAGTATCGCTTCAGGGCGAGCTTTCTTT

J gene: TRBJ2-3
D gene: TRBD2
V gene: TRBV7-2
CDR3 protein: CASSLEWETSGLTDTQYF
CDR3 DNA: TGTGCCAGCAGCTTAGAATGGGAGACTAGCGGCCTTACAGATACGCAGTATTTT

J gene: TRBJ2-1
D gene: NA
V gene: TRBV3-1/TRBV3-2
CDR3 protein: CASSQVRRGYNEQFF
CDR3 DNA: TGTGCCAGCAGCCAAGTGCGCAGGGGATACAATGAGCAGTTCTTC

J gene: TRBJ1-2
D gene: NA
V gene: TRBV10-3
CDR3 protein: CAISESTGRGYTF
CDR3 DNA: TGTGCCATCAGTGAGTCAACGGGGAGAGGCTACACCTTC

J gene: TRBJ2-1
D gene: NA
V gene: TRBV12-5
CDR3 protein: CASGLRNNEQFF
CDR3 DNA: TGTGCTAGTGGTCTGCGAAACAATGAGCAGTTCTTC

J gene: TRBJ2-3
D gene: NA
V gene: TRBV6-5
CDR3 protein: CASMGTYTDTQYF
CDR3 DNA: TGTGCCAGCATGGGAACATACACAGATACGCAGTATTTT

J gene: TRBJ1-2
D gene: TRBD1
V gene: TRBV12-3/TRBV12-4
CDR3 protein: CASSTGQTYGYTF
CDR3 DNA: TGTGCCAGCAGTACGGGACAGACCTATGGCTACACCTTC

J gene: TRBJ1-1
D gene: TRBD1
V gene: TRBV19
CDR3 protein: CASRPDRVTEAFF
CDR3 DNA: TGTGCCAGTAGGCCCGACAGGGTAACTGAAGCTTTCTTT

J gene: TRBJ2-3
D gene: TRBD2
V gene: TRBV19
CDR3 protein: CASRPGLAGAADTQYF
CDR3 DNA: TGTGCCAGTAGGCCAGGACTAGCGGGGGCAGCAGATACGCAGTATTTT